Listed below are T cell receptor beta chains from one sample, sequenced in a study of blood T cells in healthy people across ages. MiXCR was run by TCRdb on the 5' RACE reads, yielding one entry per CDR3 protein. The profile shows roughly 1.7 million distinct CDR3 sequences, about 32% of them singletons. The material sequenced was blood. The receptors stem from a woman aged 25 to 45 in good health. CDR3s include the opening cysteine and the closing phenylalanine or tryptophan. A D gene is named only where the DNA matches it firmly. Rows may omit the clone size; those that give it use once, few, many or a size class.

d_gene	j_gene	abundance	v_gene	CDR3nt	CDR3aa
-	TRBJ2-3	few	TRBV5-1	TGCGCCAGCAGCTTGGTAGGACGCTACACAGATACGCAGTATTTT	CASSLVGRYTDTQYF
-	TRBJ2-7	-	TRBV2	TGTGCCACCCTGCGGGACAGCGGGATCGAGACCCTGTACTTC	CATLRDSGIETLYF
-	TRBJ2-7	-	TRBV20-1	TGCAGTGCTAGCGGGCCAGTCGAGCAGTACTTC	CSASGPVEQYF
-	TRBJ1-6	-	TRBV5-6	TGTGCCAGCAGCTTGGGGGCCGCTAGCTCCTATAATTCACCCCTCCACTTT	CASSLGAASSYNSPLHF
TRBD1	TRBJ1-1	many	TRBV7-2	TGTGCCAGCAGCTTTTCCGGGACAGCAAACACTGAAGCTTTCTTT	CASSFSGTANTEAFF
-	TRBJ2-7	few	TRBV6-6	TGTGCCAGCAGTTACTCGACCGGGGAGACCTACGAGCAGTACTTC	CASSYSTGETYEQYF
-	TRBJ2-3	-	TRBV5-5	TGTGCCAGCAGCCCTGGCCCCCTAGCGCCTGGCACAGATACGCAGTATTTT	CASSPGPLAPGTDTQYF
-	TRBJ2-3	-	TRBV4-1	TGCGCCTGCAGCCAAATGCTAGAGGCTTGGGGTACGCAGTATTTT	CACSQMLEAWGTQYF
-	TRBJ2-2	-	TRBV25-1	TGTGCCAGCAGTGCCCACGAAGGTCCCGGGGAGCTGTTTTTT	CASSAHEGPGELFF
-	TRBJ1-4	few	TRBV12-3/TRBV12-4	TGTGCCAGCAGCATGACAAGTCCGGCTAGAAAACTGTTTTTT	CASSMTSPARKLFF
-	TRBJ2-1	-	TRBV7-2	TGTGCCAGCAGCACCCCCAGACGTTTGGCCTACAATGAGCAGTTCTTC	CASSTPRRLAYNEQFF
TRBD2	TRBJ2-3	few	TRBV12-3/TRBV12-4	TGTGCCAGCAGCTTCCGACTAGCTGGGGAAGATACGCAGTATTTT	CASSFRLAGEDTQYF
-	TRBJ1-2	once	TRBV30	TGTGCCTGGAGTGTTGGCGGACTGTCCTATGGCTACACCTTC	CAWSVGGLSYGYTF
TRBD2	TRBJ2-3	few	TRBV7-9	TGTGCCAGCAGCTTGTTGAGCGGGAGAAACTCGAGGAGCACAGATACGCAGTATTTT	CASSLLSGRNSRSTDTQYF
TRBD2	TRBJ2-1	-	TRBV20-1	TGCAGTGCTAGAAGGCTAGCGGGGGCGAGATCTTACAATGAGCAGTTCTTC	CSARRLAGARSYNEQFF
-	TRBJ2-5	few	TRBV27	TGTGCCAGCAGTTTTGTGAACGGAGAGACCCAGTACTTC	CASSFVNGETQYF
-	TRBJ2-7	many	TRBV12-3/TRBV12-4	TGTGCCAGCAGTTCAGGATTCTACGAGCAGTACTTC	CASSSGFYEQYF
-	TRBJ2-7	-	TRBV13	TGTGCCAGCAGCTTTGAGGGGTCCCCAACCTACGAGCAGTACTTC	CASSFEGSPTYEQYF
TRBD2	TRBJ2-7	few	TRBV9	TGTGCCAGCAGCGTAAGCGGGGTGCCTACCTACGAGCAGTACTTC	CASSVSGVPTYEQYF
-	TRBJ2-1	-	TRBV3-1	TGTGCCAGCAGCCAAGATAAGACTAGATACAATGAGCAGTTCTTC	CASSQDKTRYNEQFF
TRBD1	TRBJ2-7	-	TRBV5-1	TGCGCCAGCAGCATACTTAGGACAGGGGGCCGGTACGAGCAGTACTTC	CASSILRTGGRYEQYF
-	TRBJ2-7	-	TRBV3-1	TGTGCCAGCAGTCAAGGAGGGGCCTACTACTTGTACGAGCAGTACTTC	CASSQGGAYYLYEQYF
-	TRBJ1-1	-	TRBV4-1	TGCGCCAGTAGCCACCCCAGGGGAAACACTGAAGCTTTCTTT	CASSHPRGNTEAFF
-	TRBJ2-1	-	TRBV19	TGTGCCAGTAGTATAGATTCTGGGAGCTGGAACAATGAGCAGTTCTTC	CASSIDSGSWNNEQFF
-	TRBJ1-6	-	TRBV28	TGTGCCAGCAGTTACGCCGGGACCCCGAGGGAGAATTCACCCCTCCACTTT	CASSYAGTPRENSPLHF
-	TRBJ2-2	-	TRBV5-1	TGCGCCAGCAGCTTGACTACAGGGAACACCGGGGAGCTGTTTTTT	CASSLTTGNTGELFF
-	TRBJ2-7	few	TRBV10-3	TGTGCCATCAGTACGGGCAGGGGTTACGAGCAGTACTTC	CAISTGRGYEQYF
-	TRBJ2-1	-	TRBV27	TGTGCCAGCAGTTTCTCCCCCCGGGGCAATGAGCAGTTCTTC	CASSFSPRGNEQFF
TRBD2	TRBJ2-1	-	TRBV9	TGTGCCAGCAGCTACGGACTAGCGGGGCGCAATGAGCAGTTCTTC	CASSYGLAGRNEQFF
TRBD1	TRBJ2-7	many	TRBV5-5	TGTGCCAGCAAGCCAAGACAGGGAATATTTTCCTACGAGCAGTACTTC	CASKPRQGIFSYEQYF
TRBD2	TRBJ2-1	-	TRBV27	TGTGCCGGCAGTTTAGGACTAGCGGGGGAACAGTTCTTC	CAGSLGLAGEQFF
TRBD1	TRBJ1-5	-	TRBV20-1	TGCAGCGTTAACCGGGACAGCTATAGCAATCAGCCCCAGCATTTT	CSVNRDSYSNQPQHF
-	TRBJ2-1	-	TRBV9	TGTGCCAGCAGCGCCACGGGGCGGTCCTACAATGAGCAGTTCTTC	CASSATGRSYNEQFF
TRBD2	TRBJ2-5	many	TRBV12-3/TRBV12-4	TGTGCCAGCAGCTTAAGCGGGGGCCATCAAGAGACCCAGTACTTC	CASSLSGGHQETQYF
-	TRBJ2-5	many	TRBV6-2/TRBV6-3	TGTGCCAGCAGCTTCACACGGGAGACCCAGTACTTC	CASSFTRETQYF
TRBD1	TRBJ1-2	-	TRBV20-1	TGCAGTGCTAGAGATACAGGGGGCAACTATGGCTACACCTTC	CSARDTGGNYGYTF
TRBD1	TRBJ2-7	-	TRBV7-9	TGTGCCAGCAGCTCTATGGGACAGACCTCCTGCGAGCAGTACTTC	CASSSMGQTSCEQYF
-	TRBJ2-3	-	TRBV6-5	TGTGCCAGCAGCCGCCAGTCGTCCCGCACAGATACGCAGTATTTT	CASSRQSSRTDTQYF
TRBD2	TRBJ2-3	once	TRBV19	TGTGCCAGTAGTATAATCGCGGGACTAGCGCCCACAGATACGCAGTATTTT	CASSIIAGLAPTDTQYF
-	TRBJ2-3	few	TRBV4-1	TGCGCCAGCAGCGAGACAGAAGATACGCAGTATTTT	CASSETEDTQYF
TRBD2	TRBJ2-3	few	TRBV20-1	TGCAGTGCTAACTCCTTAGCGGGGGGTACTAGCACAGATACGCAGTATTTT	CSANSLAGGTSTDTQYF
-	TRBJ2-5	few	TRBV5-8	TGTGCCAGCAGCTTGGACCCTTGGGGAGAGACCCAGTACTTC	CASSLDPWGETQYF
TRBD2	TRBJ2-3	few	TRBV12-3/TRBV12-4	TGTGCCAGCAGTTTGTCGACTAGCGGGAGGTTAGCGGGTACGCAGTATTTT	CASSLSTSGRLAGTQYF
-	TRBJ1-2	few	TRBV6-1	TGTGCCAGCAGGGGGGACAAAGCTAACTATGGCTACACCTTC	CASRGDKANYGYTF
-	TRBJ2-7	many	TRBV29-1	TGCAGCGTTGGCTGGTACGAGCAGTACTTC	CSVGWYEQYF
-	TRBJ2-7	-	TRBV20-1	TGCAGTGCTAGAGATCGGGCGGGATTGAACTACGAGCAGTACTTC	CSARDRAGLNYEQYF
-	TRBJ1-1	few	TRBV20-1	TGCAGTGCCCAATCCCGGGGGCGCAGGGACACTGAAGCTTTCTTT	CSAQSRGRRDTEAFF
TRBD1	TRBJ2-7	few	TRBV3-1	TGTGCCAGCAGCCAAGCCAGGACAGGGGGCGCCGAGCAGTACTTC	CASSQARTGGAEQYF
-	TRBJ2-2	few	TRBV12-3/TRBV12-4	TGTGCCAGCAGTTTATCGGCGGCGAACACCGGGGAGCTGTTTTTT	CASSLSAANTGELFF
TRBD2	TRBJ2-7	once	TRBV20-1	TGCAGTGCTAGTAGGCCTAGCGGTCCAGGCGAGCAGTACTTC	CSASRPSGPGEQYF
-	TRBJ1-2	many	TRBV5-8	TGTGCCAGCAGTCGAGAAGGACGGGACTATGGCTACACCTTC	CASSREGRDYGYTF
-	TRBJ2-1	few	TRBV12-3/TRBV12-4	TGTGCCACCAGTAGGACCTACAACGAGCAGTTCTTC	CATSRTYNEQFF
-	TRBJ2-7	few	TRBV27	TGTGCCAGCAGCCTAAGCGGACTCCTCGGGGGCTACGAGCAGTACTTC	CASSLSGLLGGYEQYF
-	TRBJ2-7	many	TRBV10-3	TGTGCCATCAGTGAGTCGGTACATGGTTCCTACGAGCAGTACTTC	CAISESVHGSYEQYF
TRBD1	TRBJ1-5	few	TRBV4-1	TGCGCCAGCAGCCAGACGTCCCGGGACAGGGCATATAGCAATCAGCCCCAGCATTTT	CASSQTSRDRAYSNQPQHF
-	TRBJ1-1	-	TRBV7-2	TGTGCCAGCAGCTTTAGGGATAGCACTGAAGCTTTCTTT	CASSFRDSTEAFF
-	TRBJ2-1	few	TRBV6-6	TGTGCCAGCAAATGGGGGGACTCCTACAATGAGCAGTTCTTC	CASKWGDSYNEQFF